Each of the 5 T cell receptor beta chains below was sequenced from the same sample in a study of cytomegalovirus exposure and HLA in healthy donors (dated 2017 in TCRdb). The library was produced with the immunoSEQ multiplex PCR assay. For the multiplex PCR, a mixture combining 60 forward primers for TCR Vbeta segments and 13 reverse primers for TCR Jbeta segments was used. TCRdb holds this immuneACCESS table with in-frame rearrangements only. Some clones are missing; in checked studies, unresolved V genes explain under half, and the rest has no known cause. In this sample the table shows about 86,000 clones, just over 70% of which occur a single time. The top ten clones comprise around 8.4% of the sample. Sequencing was performed on PBMCs. The receptors come from a man in his sixties in good health and CMV-seronegative.

This chain joins TRBV6-1 and TRBJ1-4, with 7 bases that match TRBD1. V dropped 10 bases and J dropped 0; count of bases not matched to a gene: 8. The CDR3 is 15 amino acids. Germline V gene sequence: CDR1 MNHNS, CDR2 SASEGT. The CDR3 sequence: CATKGQISTNEKLFF. CDR3 in DNA: TGTGCCACCAAGGGACAGATCTCAACTAATGAAAAACTGTTTTTT.

The chain has TRBV13 and TRBJ2-7, with 10 bases lining up with TRBD2. With the DNA end fitting TRBJ2-5 better, the J assignment may be wrong. CDR1 is PRHDT and CDR2 is FYEKMQ in the germline V gene (reference sequence). The CDR3 is 14 residues long. The CDR3 nucleotides are TGTGCAGCAACTAAAGCGGGGGGGAAAGAGACCCAGTACTTC. It specifies CAATKAGGKETQYF.

The chain links TRBV27 to TRBJ2-7; possible D gene TRBD1, 5 bases. V was clipped by 7 bases and J by 3 bases, with 13 bases between them. The CDR3 is 13 amino acids. The germline V gene encodes CDR1 MNHEY and CDR2 SMNVEV (reference sequence). In DNA, the CDR3 is TGTGCCAGCACCAAGCCAGGACACTACGAGCAGTACTTC. Its protein is CASTKPGHYEQYF.

V is TRBV4-3 and J is TRBJ1-1; TRBD1 is a possible D gene (6 bases). The CDR3 has 17 amino acids. The ends were cut back, 9 bases at V and 0 bases at J, with 23 bases in the middle. CDR1 and CDR2 from the germline V gene are LGHNA and YSLEER. The CDR3 bases are TGCGCCAGGGCCTGGCTTCATACAGGGATAATGAACACTGAAGCTTTCTTT. Translation gives CARAWLHTGIMNTEAFF.

This clone was observed once. This chain connects TRBV7-8 to TRBJ1-5; 8 bases are shared with TRBD1. V lost 5 bases to trimming and J lost 0 bases; unmatched junction nucleotides: 9. The CDR3 length is 17 residues. The germline gives CDR1 SGHVS, CDR2 FQNEAQ. Here the CDR3 DNA reads TGTGCCAGCAGCACCGGGACAGGAGCTTATAGCAATCAGCCCCAGCATTTT. Translation: CASSTGTGAYSNQPQHF.